This T cell receptor (beta chain) was obtained from a study of long-term antiretroviral therapy in people with HIV. Whole-study results and caveats: Collection of the blood took place between 2004 and 2017. The ART regimens in use then may have been less effective than current ones.

The assay used was immunoSEQ (version v3.0), run at survey level. For every sample, sequencing targeted roughly 40,000-55,000 T-cell genomes. TCRdb's table, derived via immunoSEQ multiplex PCR, lists solely in-frame clones and lacks some. The repertoire has roughly 20,000 clones, approximately 90% of them found once; the top ten carry about 4%. This clone was recorded only once. What it recognizes is unknown. Germline-derived CDR1 and CDR2 are MNHEY and SMNVEV (reference sequence). The CDR3 loop spans 17 amino acids. Trimming shortened V by 8 bases and J by 0 bases, and 19 bases separated the two germline ends. Amounts of roughly 0.85-10 million cryopreserved PBMC were held in the samples before DNA extraction.

The material was unsorted PBMCs, obtained 2.1 years after starting antiretroviral therapy. The TCR sequence derives from a man aged 18 to 29 with HIV. The chain combines TRBV27 with TRBJ2-2, with D possibly being TRBD2 (7 bases). The CDR3 is CASGGAWALPNTGELFF. In nucleotides, the CDR3 is TGTGCCAGCGGGGGGGCGTGGGCCTTGCCGAACACCGGGGAGCTGTTTTTT.